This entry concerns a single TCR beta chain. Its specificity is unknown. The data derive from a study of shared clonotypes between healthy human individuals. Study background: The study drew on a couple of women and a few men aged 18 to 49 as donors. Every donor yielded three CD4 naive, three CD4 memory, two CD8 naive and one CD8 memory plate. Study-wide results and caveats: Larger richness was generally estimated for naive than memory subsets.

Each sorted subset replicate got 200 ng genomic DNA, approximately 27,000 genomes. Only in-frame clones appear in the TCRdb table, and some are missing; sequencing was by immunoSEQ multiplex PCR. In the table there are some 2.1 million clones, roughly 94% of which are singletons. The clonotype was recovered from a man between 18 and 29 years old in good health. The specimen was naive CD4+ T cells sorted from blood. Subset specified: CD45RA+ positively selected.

CDR3 bases: TGCAGCGTTGAAGTCCCGGTGGGGGGCTACACCTTC. Its protein product is CSVEVPVGGYTF. The chain couples TRBV29-1 to TRBJ1-2; unclear D gene. There are 12 residues in the CDR3. Germline V gives CDR1 SQVTM, CDR2 ANQGSEA. V lost 1 base, J lost 8 bases, and 11 bases lay in between.